The entry below describes one T cell receptor (beta chain). Its antigen target is currently unknown. Per-base quality was not reported, and no clone a single base away is much larger than it. This sample stems from a study of shared clonotypes between healthy human individuals (dated by TCRdb to about 2020). For the study in its entirety: Three men and a couple of women, aged 18 to 49 years, made up the cohort. For each donor, CD4 naive and CD4 memory were each run on three plates, CD8 naive on two plates, and CD8 memory on one plate. Libraries were prepared and TCR repertoires were sequenced by different laboratories using diverse techniques, in order to increase sequencing depth and limit assay-specific biases. The study deeply sequenced blood TCR repertoires of five healthy adults to estimate repertoire size and the extent of clonotype sharing between individuals. Between about 0.8 and 8.9 billion PBMCs per donor were obtained by leukapheresis.

What the work shows at the level of the full study, not this receptor alone: The genetic and exposure-history diversity represented was limited by the small number of donors. Rarefaction of sorted-subset datasets indicated incomplete sequencing despite the large sequencing depth. When several donors were compared, the shared fraction of clonotypes was about 5.2% for naive CD4, around 3.5% for naive CD8, 2% to 2.5% for memory CD4, and less than 0.5% for memory CD8. Higher generation probabilities were observed for clonotypes shared by all four sorted-subset donors than for non-shared clonotypes. Sampling was limited to blood, and TCR repertoires in tissue likely differ from TCR repertoires in blood. Larger estimated clonotype richness was generally found for naive subsets than for memory subsets. Pairwise subsampling led to the expectation that sequencing depth would affect the degree of clonotype sharing among donors.

Healthy HIV-negative adults with no recently reported acute infections or vaccinations were included as donors. All donors were Caucasian adults living in Nashville, Tennessee, USA. CD4+ T cells were enriched by magnetic negative selection; naive cells were then positively selected on CD45RA, and the negative fraction formed the memory subset. Blood was collected by leukapheresis, and PBMCs were isolated by Ficoll-Histopaque density gradient centrifugation and then cryopreserved in liquid nitrogen vapor phase. Analytical flow cytometry was used to check the purity and quantity of every magnetically sorted T cell population. Genomic DNA was isolated from each sorted fraction and quantified by UV absorbance on a Nanodrop 2000c. Including the terminal cysteine and phenylalanine, the CDR3 comprises 14 residues. The sequence is cut down to CDR3 DNA, 42 bases in frame from base 1. The junction carries 15 bases between V and J, which are trimmed by 5 bases and 8 bases respectively. Taken from the germline V gene, the CDR1 and CDR2 loops are SGHTA and FQGNSA.

Using the deep immunoSEQ assay, multiplex PCR amplified TCR CDR3 regions from genomic DNA. Extracted genomic DNA from each cell subset was spread evenly across all wells of several immunoSEQ 96-well plates, with each plate serving as a replicate. For sorted subsets, each replicate PCR was loaded with 200 ng genomic DNA, equivalent to 30,000 or so T cell genomes. Purified libraries were measured with a Qubit 3.0 fluorometer, size-checked on a Bioanalyzer 2100, and measured again with the KAPA Library Quantification kit. Each immunoSEQ 96-well plate was sequenced on its own single-read 150-cycle Illumina NextSeq 550 flow cell. The source study handled its data this way. Because only junctional sequences without quality scores were contained in the immunoSEQ output, filtering matching that applied to full-length reads could not be performed. Sequences were annotated with PyIR, a Python wrapper for IgBLAST v1.9, using IMGT germline references to assign V/J genes and CDR3. Reads were removed for weak V/J assignments (E-value above 1e-6), missing CDR3, stop codons, out-of-frame junctions, or ambiguous translated residues. V3J clonotypes were defined as sequences sharing the same inferred V gene, J gene, and CDR3 amino acid sequence. Percentage overlap between repertoires was calculated by dividing the number of shared unique clonotypes by the size of the smaller repertoire. RTK rarefaction, the Chao1 estimator, and Recon v2.1 estimates of unobserved clonotypes were used to assess repertoire richness. Generation probabilities were computed with OLGA for all TCRbeta clonotypes obtained by the gDNA method from several donors. TCRdb holds this immuneACCESS table with in-frame rearrangements only. Some clones are missing; in checked studies, unresolved V genes explain under half, and the rest has no known cause. V and J calls and clone size are as listed in that table; D and trimming were resolved from the DNA. The sample yields nearly 1,000,000 clones; 76% were counted once. The top ten hold approximately 1.5% of the sample.

The specimen sequenced was memory CD4+ T cells sorted from blood. The cell subset or site label here, explained by the study, means: CD45RA-negative fraction. This sequence originates from a man younger than 35 in good health. The rearrangement combines TRBV7-2 with TRBJ1-4; the D gene cannot be resolved reliably. This receptor has the CDR3 CASSDDPSGEKLFF. The DNA sequence follows: TGTGCCAGCAGCGACGACCCGAGCGGAGAAAAACTGTTTTTT.